This T cell receptor (beta chain) was found in a study of T cells after yellow fever vaccination. From the 5' RACE reads, TCRdb called clonotypes with MiXCR, one entry per CDR3 protein. The sample lists 550,000 or so distinct CDR3 sequences, about 19% occurring once. The V gene's germline CDR1 is SGHTA and CDR2 FQGNSA. The CDR3 extends over 13 amino acids. The germline V and J ends were trimmed by 5 bases and 2 bases, with 8 bases remaining between them. This clonotype has only a few counts. The sequenced sample was PBMCs, obtained 15 days after the yellow fever booster vaccination. This clonotype was sampled from a young man who received the YFV17D yellow fever vaccine. This chain connects TRBV7-2 to TRBJ2-3; D gene uncertain. In DNA form, the CDR3 reads TGTGCCAGCAGCGCCTCCTACACAGATACGCAGTATTTT. Translated, it gives CASSASYTDTQYF.